This T cell receptor (beta chain) comes out of a study of T-cell reconstitution after alpha-beta-depleted transplantation in children. General study points: By one year post-transplant, T-cell counts and diversity largely arose from T cells that were newly produced. In patients about two months after transplant, alpha-beta T cells reportedly arose from several hundred expanded graft clones. Diversity of TCRbeta at day 60 was high in some patients, arising from surviving recipient T cells and thymic progenitors.

In its sample, this clonotype was seen a few times. The antigen is not known. The CDR3 extends over 15 amino acids. V was pared by 1 base and J by 0 bases, with 7 bases between. Germline CDR1 and CDR2: SGHRS and YFSETQ. A TCRbeta library incorporating unique molecular identifiers was prepared. TCRdb re-called the PCR reads with MiXCR, one entry per CDR3 protein. The sample lists about 420,000 distinct CDR3 sequences, about 17% occurring once. The V and J genes are TRBV5-1 and TRBJ2-2; D gene ambiguous. This clonotype was sampled from a boy under two years old who had a stem cell transplant for Wiskott-Aldrich syndrome, so the T cells may come from the graft donor. Specimen: PBMCs, mostly from graft donor cells, collected 360 days after TCRalphabeta/CD19-depleted stem cell transplant. The CDR3 DNA reads TGCGCCAGCAGCTTGACTCCAGCGAACACCGGGGAGCTGTTTTTT. Translation: CASSLTPANTGELFF.